This T cell receptor beta chain originates from a study of T-cell memory formation after mild COVID-19. About the research overall: Across donors, TCR clusters were largely donor specific.

One entry per CDR3 protein results from TCRdb running MiXCR on the 5' RACE reads. The sample contains 300,000 to 350,000 distinct CDR3 sequences, about 13% of which appear only once. There are 14 residues in the CDR3. Germline CDR1 SGHDT, CDR2 YYEEEE. After removal of 6 bases from V and 8 bases from J, the junction contained 12 bases not matched to a gene. The chain joins TRBV5-6 to TRBJ1-2; 8 positions match TRBD1. The receptor was isolated from a man younger than 35 who had mild COVID-19 (a few samples of this study predate the infection). Cell type and time point are not known. Sequenced: PBMCs or a T cell subset sorted from them (not recorded which). CDR3 region: CASTPLDRARGYTF. In DNA, the CDR3 is TGTGCCAGCACCCCTCTGGACAGGGCCAGGGGCTACACCTTC.